These 21 T cell receptor beta chains were all obtained from the same sample, sequenced in a study of glioma-infiltrating T cells after dendritic cell vaccination. TCRdb's table, derived via immunoSEQ multiplex PCR, lists solely in-frame clones and lacks some. The repertoire consists of over 70,000 clones, with over 75% occurring once and the leading ten covering 2.1%. The source was blood, collected before dendritic cell vaccination. The receptors originated from a human donor with glioblastoma.

V is TRBV23-1 and J is TRBJ1-6; D is perhaps TRBD1 (6 bases). TRBV23-1 is an ORF; its function is uncertain. The V end was cut by 6 bases, the J end by 0 bases, with 18 bases between. CDR3 length: 18 amino acids. The CDR3 region has the DNA TGCGCCAGCAGACCCCCGGACAGCAAGTTCTCCTATAATTCACCCCTCCACTTT. Translation: CASRPPDSKFSYNSPLHF.

DNA for the CDR3: TGTGCTAGTGGTCCCTGTACTGGACTCGAGGAATCCTACGAGCAGTACGTC. It is translated as CASGPCTGLEESYEQYV. The rearrangement uses TRBV12-5 and TRBJ2-7; D is possibly TRBD2 (5 bases). V lost 5 bases and J 1 base, leaving 21 bases between the germline ends. The germline CDR1 and CDR2 sequences are LGHNT and FRNRAP. The CDR3 has 17 residues.

The chain carries TRBV7-2 and TRBJ2-2; 9 positions match TRBD1. The CDR3 contains 16 residues. After removal of 4 bases from V and 5 bases from J, the junction contained 8 bases not matched to a gene. Germline values: CDR1 SGHTA, CDR2 FQGNSA. CDR3 sequence: CASSYPGQGGTGELFF. Here the CDR3 DNA reads TGTGCCAGCAGCTATCCGGGACAGGGTGGGACCGGGGAGCTGTTTTTT.

The gene calls are TRBV6-6 and TRBJ2-1; D might be TRBD2 (5 bases). V was clipped by 2 bases and J by 3 bases, with 14 bases between them. The CDR3 contains 16 residues. Germline V gene data show CDR1 as MNHNY and CDR2 as SVGAGI (reference sequence). The DNA of the CDR3 is TGTGCCAGCAGTTACGGACTCCCTACAATCTACAATGAGCAGTTCTTC. This sequence encodes CASSYGLPTIYNEQFF.

The chain links TRBV30 to TRBJ1-5; TRBD1 is a possible D gene (6 bases). Per the germline V gene, CDR1 is GTSNPN and CDR2 is SVGIG (reference sequence). CDR3 length: 13 amino acids. The ends were cut back, 6 bases at V and 6 bases at J, with 15 bases in the middle. Written as DNA, the CDR3 is TGTGCCTGTTATTTGGGGGCGGGTCAGCCCCAGCATTTT. It yields the protein CACYLGAGQPQHF.

J is TRBJ1-6 and V is TRBV6-5, with TRBD1 as a possible D gene (5 bases). V dropped 4 bases and J dropped 4 bases, with 14 bases sitting between them. This CDR3 has 16 amino acids. CDR1 and CDR2 (germline): MNHEY, SVGAGI. The CDR3 is CASSLGTGTYNSPLHF. In nucleotides, the CDR3 is TGTGCCAGCAGTTTGGGGACCGGGACTTATAATTCACCCCTCCACTTT.

The chain combines TRBV5-6 with TRBJ1-4; D is uncertain. Germline V gene sequence: CDR1 SGHDT, CDR2 YYEEEE. The CDR3 length is 15 residues. V dropped 2 bases and J dropped 8 bases, with 16 bases sitting between them. CDR3: CASSFLLEGDEKLFF. Here the CDR3 DNA reads TGTGCCAGCAGCTTTCTTCTCGAGGGAGACGAAAAACTGTTTTTT.

The V and J genes are TRBV30 and TRBJ1-1, with TRBD1 matching 7 bases. CDR3 length equals 13 residues. Germline CDR1 and CDR2: GTSNPN and SVGIG (reference sequence). The V segment lost 4 bases and the J segment 3 bases; nucleotides outside the gene matches: 5. In DNA form, the CDR3 reads TGTGCCTGGACACTCCAGGGGGACACTGAAGCTTTCTTT. It specifies CAWTLQGDTEAFF.

The chain links TRBV6-6 to TRBJ1-2; perhaps TRBD1 as D (6 bases). Trimming pared 4 bases from V and 0 bases from J, leaving 6 bases between. Germline assignment: CDR1 MNHNY and CDR2 SVGAGI (reference sequence). This CDR3 region has 13 residues. CDR3 nucleotide sequence: TGTGCCAGCAGTTGGGACACTAACTATGGCTACACCTTC. Encoded protein: CASSWDTNYGYTF.

V usage is TRBV5-4 and J usage is TRBJ1-2, with 9 bases identical to TRBD1. V was clipped by 4 bases and J by 3 bases; unmatched bases: 4. In germline, CDR1 is SGHNT, CDR2 YYREEE (reference sequence). The CDR3 has 14 residues. The CDR3 spells CASSATGGDYGYTF. CDR3 bases: TGTGCCAGCAGCGCTACAGGGGGCGACTATGGCTACACCTTC. Variable domain in full (rest from reference TRBV5-4 and TRBJ1-2): ETGVTQSPTHLIKTRGQQVTLRCSSQSGHNTVSWYQQALGQGPQFIFQYYREEENGRGNFPPRFSGLQFPNYSSELNVNALELDDSALYLCASSATGGDYGYTFGSGTRLTVV.

The gene calls are TRBV5-1 and TRBJ2-1, with a tentative D call TRBD2 (6 bases). The germline gives CDR1 SGHRS, CDR2 YFSETQ. Trimming cost V 1 base and J 6 bases, with 11 bases left between them. The CDR3 sequence is 14 residues long. The DNA for the CDR3 is TGCGCCAGCAGCTTGTCTAGCGCCCTCAATGAGCAGTTCTTC. Translated: CASSLSSALNEQFF.

This chain connects TRBV2 to TRBJ2-7; TRBD2 agrees at 9 bases. Germline loops: CDR1 SNHLY, CDR2 FYNNEI. Trimming took 7 bases from V and 2 from J; bases not matched to a gene: 6. CDR3 length equals 14 residues. Here the CDR3 DNA reads TGTGCCAGCACGTTGGCGGGAGGGCCCTACGAGCAGTACGTC. This gives the protein CASTLAGGPYEQYV.

This clone was counted a single time. The V and J genes are TRBV7-8 and TRBJ2-1, with 8 positions matching TRBD2. CDR1 is SGHVS and CDR2 is FQNEAQ in the germline V gene. Germline trimming cut 5 bases from V and 0 bases from J; bases unmatched to any gene: 6. The length of the CDR3 is 16 residues. CDR3 sequence reads: CASSPVAGSSYNEQFF. CDR3 sequence (DNA): TGTGCCAGCAGCCCTGTAGCGGGGAGCTCCTACAATGAGCAGTTCTTC.

The V gene is TRBV29-1, the J gene TRBJ2-3; D might be TRBD2 (5 bases). Germline V gene lookup returns CDR1 SQVTM and CDR2 ANQGSEA. This CDR3 spans 10 amino acids. CDR3 in amino acids: CSSRVDTQYF. The CDR3 nucleotides read TGCAGTTCGAGGGTAGATACGCAGTATTTT.

The V gene is TRBV27, the J gene TRBJ1-1; no reliable D call. CDR1 and CDR2 from the germline V gene are MNHEY and SMNVEV (reference sequence). This CDR3 region has 13 residues. Trimming removed 3 bases from V and 3 bases from J, with 8 bases in between. The CDR3 protein is CASSFRIYTEAFF. The CDR3 DNA sequence: TGTGCCAGCAGTTTCAGGATCTACACTGAAGCTTTCTTT.

The genes are TRBV7-9 and TRBJ1-1, with TRBD1 matching 8 bases. The CDR3 has 14 amino acids. V lost 4 bases and J lost 0; bases outside the gene matches: 1. CDR1 is SEHNR and CDR2 is FQNEAQ in the germline V gene (reference sequence). The CDR3 region is CASSWTGMNTEAFF. The CDR3 DNA reads as TGTGCCAGCAGCTGGACAGGGATGAACACTGAAGCTTTCTTT.

CDR3: CASSSRTSGRARDQYF. CDR3 in DNA: TGCGCCAGCAGCTCCCGGACTAGCGGGAGGGCCCGGGACCAGTACTTC. The chain employs TRBV5-1 and TRBJ2-5, with TRBD2 identical over 15 bases. The CDR3 spans 16 residues. CDR1 is SGHRS and CDR2 is YFSETQ in the germline V gene. With V trimmed by 3 bases and J by 10 bases, 10 bases remained unmatched. Using reference TRBV5-1 and TRBJ2-5 for the parts outside the CDR3, the full variable domain is KAGVTQTPRYLIKTRGQQVTLSCSPISGHRSVSWYQQTPGQGLQFLFEYFSETQRNKGNFPGRFSGRQFSNSRSEMNVSTLELGDSALYLCASSSRTSGRARDQYFGPGTRLLVL.

The chain couples TRBV6-5 to TRBJ2-7; D is undetermined. Germline V CDR1 and CDR2: MNHEY, SVGAGI. This CDR3 comprises 13 residues. In DNA, the CDR3 is TGTGCCATCAGTGAACAGATCTCTTACGAGCAGTACGTC. Its translation is CAISEQISYEQYV.

The chain recombines TRBV5-1 with TRBJ1-6; D might be TRBD1 (6 bases). V gave up 0 bases and J gave up 8 bases, with 12 bases separating them. Germline CDR1 is SGHRS and CDR2 is YFSETQ. CDR3 length equals 15 residues. This CDR3 reads CASSLGSRGDSPLHF. The CDR3 DNA follows: TGCGCCAGCAGCTTGGGTTCCAGGGGAGATTCACCCCTCCACTTT.

The CDR3 nucleotides are TGTGCCAGCAGCACAGGACAGATCATTTTAGCCAAAAACATTCAGTACTTC. It encodes CASSTGQIILAKNIQYF. The chain links TRBV2 to TRBJ2-4, with D perhaps TRBD1 (6 bases). The germline V gene encodes CDR1 SNHLY and CDR2 FYNNEI. This CDR3 is built from 17 residues. Trimming took 6 bases from V and 0 from J, leaving 18 bases between them. The full variable domain, its missing parts supplied by reference TRBV2 and TRBJ2-4, is EPEVTQTPSHQVTQMGQEVILRCVPISNHLYFYWYRQILGQKVEFLVSFYNNEISEKSEIFDDQFSVERPDGSNFTLKIRSTKLEDSAMYFCASSTGQIILAKNIQYFGAGTRLSVL.

The V gene is TRBV6-5, the J gene TRBJ2-7; 8 positions agree with TRBD2. In germline, CDR1 is MNHEY, CDR2 SVGAGI. CDR3 length: 15 residues. J was trimmed by 4 bases and V by 4 bases; bases with no gene match: 9. The CDR3: CASSSGSSGDYEQYF. The CDR3, as DNA: TGTGCCAGCAGTTCTGGGAGTAGCGGGGATTACGAGCAGTACTTC.